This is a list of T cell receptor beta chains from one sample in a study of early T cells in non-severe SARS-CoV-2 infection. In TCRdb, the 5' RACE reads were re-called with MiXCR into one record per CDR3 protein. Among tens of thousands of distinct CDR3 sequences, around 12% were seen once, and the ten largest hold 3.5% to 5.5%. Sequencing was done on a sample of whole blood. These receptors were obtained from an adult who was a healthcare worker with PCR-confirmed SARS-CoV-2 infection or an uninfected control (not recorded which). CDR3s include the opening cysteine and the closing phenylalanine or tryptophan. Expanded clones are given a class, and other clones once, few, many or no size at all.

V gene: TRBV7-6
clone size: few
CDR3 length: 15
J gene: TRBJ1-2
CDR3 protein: CASSLAGRSNYGYTF

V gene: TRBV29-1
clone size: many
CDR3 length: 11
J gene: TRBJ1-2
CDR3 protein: CSGTQGAGYTF

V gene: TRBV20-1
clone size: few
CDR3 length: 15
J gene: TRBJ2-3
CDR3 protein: CSARDPAGGVDTQYF

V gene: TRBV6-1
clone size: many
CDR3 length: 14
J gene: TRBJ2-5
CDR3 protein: CASSEDPGRETQYF

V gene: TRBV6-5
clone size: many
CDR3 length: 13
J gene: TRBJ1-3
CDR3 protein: CASGRGSGNTIYF

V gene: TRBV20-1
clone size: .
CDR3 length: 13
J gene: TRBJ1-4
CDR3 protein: CSARVATNEKLFF

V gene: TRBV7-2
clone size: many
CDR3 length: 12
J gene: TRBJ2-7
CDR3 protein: CASSWTGREQYF

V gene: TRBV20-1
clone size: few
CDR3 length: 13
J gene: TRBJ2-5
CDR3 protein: CSAGQGALETQYF

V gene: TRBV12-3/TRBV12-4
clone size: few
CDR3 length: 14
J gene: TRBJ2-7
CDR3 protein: CASSLGTAVGGQYF

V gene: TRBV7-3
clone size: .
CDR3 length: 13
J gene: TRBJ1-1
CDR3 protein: CASSAKGGTEAFF

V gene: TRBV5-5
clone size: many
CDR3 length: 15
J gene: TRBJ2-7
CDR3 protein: CASSLEGLSSYEQYF

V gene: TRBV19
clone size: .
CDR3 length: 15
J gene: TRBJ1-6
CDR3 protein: CASSPGWSYNSPLHF

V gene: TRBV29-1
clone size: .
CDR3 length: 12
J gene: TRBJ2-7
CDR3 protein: CSSLDNSYEQYF

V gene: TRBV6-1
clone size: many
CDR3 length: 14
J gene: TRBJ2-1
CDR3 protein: CASRTSGSYNEQFF

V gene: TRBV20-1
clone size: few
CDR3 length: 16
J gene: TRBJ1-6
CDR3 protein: CSARDPQGGSQTPLHF

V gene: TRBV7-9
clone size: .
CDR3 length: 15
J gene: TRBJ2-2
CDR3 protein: CASSFWTGDTGELFF

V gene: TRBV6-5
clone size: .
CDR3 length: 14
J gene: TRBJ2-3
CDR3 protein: CASSQTGGLDTQYF

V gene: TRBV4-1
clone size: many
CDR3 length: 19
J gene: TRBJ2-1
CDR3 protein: CASRPGTSGRNYPGFEQFF